This record covers a single T cell receptor beta chain. Its specificity is unknown. The data derive from a study of shared clonotypes between healthy human individuals. Study-wide results and limits: Roughly 5.3% of naive CD4 clonotypes were common to a few donors. Relative to memory subsets, naive subsets generally showed larger estimated richness.

The protocol was immunoSEQ multiplex PCR, while the TCRdb copy is restricted to in-frame clones and leaves out a portion. There are 800,000 to 1,200,000 clones in the sample; around 78% occur only once, and 0.4% to 0.55% lies in the top ten. The germline V and J ends were trimmed by 1 base and 5 bases, with 15 bases remaining between them. Germline CDR1 and CDR2: SGHTA and FQGNSA. CDR3 length: 16 residues. The chain is built from TRBV7-2 and TRBJ1-3, with D maybe TRBD1 (5 bases). The origin of this receptor is a man aged 18 to 30 in good health. Some clones in this sample may be carry-over from other donors' samples. Sequencing was done on a sample of memory CD4+ T cells from PBMCs. Subset meaning: CD45RA-negative fraction. The chain's CDR3 is CASSLDSQGMRNTIYF. CDR3 bases: TGTGCCAGCAGCTTAGACAGCCAGGGCATGCGAAACACCATATATTTT.